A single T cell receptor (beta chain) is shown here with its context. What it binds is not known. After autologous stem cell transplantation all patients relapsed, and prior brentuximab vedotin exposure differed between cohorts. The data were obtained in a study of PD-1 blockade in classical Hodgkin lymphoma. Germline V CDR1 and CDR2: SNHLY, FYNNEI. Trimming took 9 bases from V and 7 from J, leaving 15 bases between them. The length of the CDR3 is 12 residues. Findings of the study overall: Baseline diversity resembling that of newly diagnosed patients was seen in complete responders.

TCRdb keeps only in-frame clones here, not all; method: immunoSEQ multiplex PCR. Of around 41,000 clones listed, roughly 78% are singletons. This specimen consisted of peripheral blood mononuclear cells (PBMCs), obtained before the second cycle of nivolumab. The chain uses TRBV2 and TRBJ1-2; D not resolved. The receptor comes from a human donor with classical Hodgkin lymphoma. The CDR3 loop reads CARDPPDGGYTF. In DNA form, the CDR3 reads TGTGCCAGGGATCCACCGGATGGTGGCTACACCTTC. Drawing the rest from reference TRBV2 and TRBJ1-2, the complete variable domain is EPEVTQTPSHQVTQMGQEVILRCVPISNHLYFYWYRQILGQKVEFLVSFYNNEISEKSEIFDDQFSVERPDGSNFTLKIRSTKLEDSAMYFCARDPPDGGYTFGSGTRLTVV.